This T cell receptor beta chain was observed in a study of CD8 T cells in ankylosing spondylitis. V lost 1 base to trimming and J lost 3 bases, with 6 bases between them. The CDR3 is made up of 14 amino acids. Germline loops: CDR1 SGHTA, CDR2 FQGNSA. TCRdb ran MiXCR on the 5' RACE reads and lists one entry per CDR3 protein. Of approximately 110,000 distinct CDR3 sequences listed, 24% are singletons. This chain joins TRBV7-2 and TRBJ2-2; D is uncertain. This receptor was taken from a male donor with ankylosing spondylitis. Material: synovial fluid, either unsorted or a sorted T cell fraction (not recorded which). The chain's CDR3 is CASSLEPHTGELFF. The CDR3 DNA follows: TGTGCCAGCAGCTTAGAGCCGCACACCGGGGAGCTGTTTTTT. The whole variable domain, filled in from reference TRBV7-2 and TRBJ2-2, reads GAGVSQSPSNKVTEKGKDVELRCDPISGHTALYWYRQSLGQGLEFLIYFQGNSAPDKSGLPSDRFSAERTGGSVSTLTIQRTQQEDSAVYLCASSLEPHTGELFFGEGSRLTVL.